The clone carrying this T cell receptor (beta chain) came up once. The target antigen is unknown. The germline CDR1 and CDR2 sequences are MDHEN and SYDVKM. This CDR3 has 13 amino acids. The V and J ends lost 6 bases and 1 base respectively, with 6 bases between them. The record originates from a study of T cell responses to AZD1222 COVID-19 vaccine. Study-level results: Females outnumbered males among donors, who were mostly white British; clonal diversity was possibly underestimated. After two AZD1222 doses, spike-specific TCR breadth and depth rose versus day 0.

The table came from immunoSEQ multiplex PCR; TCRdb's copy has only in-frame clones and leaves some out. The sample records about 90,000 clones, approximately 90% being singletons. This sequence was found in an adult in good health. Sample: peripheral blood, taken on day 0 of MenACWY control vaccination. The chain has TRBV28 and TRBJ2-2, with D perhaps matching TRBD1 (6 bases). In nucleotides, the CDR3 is TGTGCCAGCAGGACAGGGAACACCGGGGAGCTGTTTTTT. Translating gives CASRTGNTGELFF.